Listed below are T cell receptor beta chains from one sample, sequenced in a study of cytomegalovirus exposure and HLA in healthy donors. Clones were read by immunoSEQ multiplex PCR, and TCRdb kept only the in-frame ones, dropping some. The sample shows 150,000 or so clones, 82% of them seen only once. The sequenced material came from PBMCs. The origin of the receptors is a woman aged 45-65 years in good health and CMV-seropositive. Each CDR3 is given with its conserved first and last residue. Each record gives: V gene, D gene, J gene, CDR3 protein. The D gene is left open where the match is weak.

v_call: TRBV27; d_call: NA; j_call: TRBJ2-7; cdr3_aa: CASSLLGQYEQYF
v_call: TRBV7-9; d_call: NA; j_call: TRBJ2-1; cdr3_aa: CASSNYNEQFF
v_call: TRBV19; d_call: NA; j_call: TRBJ1-5; cdr3_aa: CASSIGSPGNQPQHF
v_call: TRBV27; d_call: TRBD1; j_call: TRBJ1-6; cdr3_aa: CASTGTGGTSPLHF
v_call: TRBV2; d_call: NA; j_call: TRBJ2-1; cdr3_aa: CASSGGHEQFF
v_call: TRBV7-2; d_call: TRBD1; j_call: TRBJ2-2; cdr3_aa: CASKVDRGLTGELFF
v_call: TRBV5-4; d_call: NA; j_call: TRBJ2-6; cdr3_aa: CASSTAGVRSGANVLTF
v_call: TRBV30; d_call: TRBD1; j_call: TRBJ1-2; cdr3_aa: CALGQVNYGYTF
v_call: TRBV15; d_call: TRBD1; j_call: TRBJ2-3; cdr3_aa: CATSYEGGVDTQYF
v_call: TRBV10-1; d_call: NA; j_call: TRBJ1-3; cdr3_aa: CASSEKGAAGNTIYF
v_call: TRBV7-8; d_call: NA; j_call: TRBJ2-4; cdr3_aa: CASSLLEREVGNIQYF
v_call: TRBV5-1; d_call: NA; j_call: TRBJ1-2; cdr3_aa: CASSLSGETNYGYTF
v_call: TRBV6-5; d_call: NA; j_call: TRBJ1-6; cdr3_aa: CASSYSQTINSPLHF
v_call: TRBV28; d_call: NA; j_call: TRBJ2-7; cdr3_aa: CASSFSGAYEQYF
v_call: TRBV2; d_call: NA; j_call: TRBJ2-1; cdr3_aa: CASSETRLAEQFF
v_call: TRBV4-3; d_call: NA; j_call: TRBJ2-7; cdr3_aa: CASSRGPGEQYF
v_call: TRBV5-6; d_call: NA; j_call: TRBJ1-5; cdr3_aa: CASSFSRRGTNQPQHF
v_call: TRBV5-1; d_call: NA; j_call: TRBJ1-1; cdr3_aa: CASSRQDNTEAFF
v_call: TRBV7-9; d_call: NA; j_call: TRBJ2-1; cdr3_aa: CSSSSAGPSSYNEQFF
v_call: TRBV6-6; d_call: NA; j_call: TRBJ2-1; cdr3_aa: CASGQSTYNEQFF
v_call: TRBV12-5; d_call: NA; j_call: TRBJ2-6; cdr3_aa: CASGPPRGSGANVLTF
v_call: TRBV10-3; d_call: TRBD1; j_call: TRBJ1-1; cdr3_aa: CAISESVRQGTDEAFF
v_call: TRBV5-4; d_call: NA; j_call: TRBJ1-2; cdr3_aa: CASSLIKESGYTF
v_call: TRBV19; d_call: TRBD1; j_call: TRBJ1-1; cdr3_aa: CASTEGQLNTEAFF
v_call: TRBV5-1; d_call: TRBD1; j_call: TRBJ2-1; cdr3_aa: CASGTGVWGNEQFF
v_call: TRBV5-4; d_call: NA; j_call: TRBJ1-4; cdr3_aa: CASSLGGGKLFF
v_call: TRBV5-1; d_call: TRBD1; j_call: TRBJ1-1; cdr3_aa: CASSPTVRTGEDTEAFF
v_call: TRBV9; d_call: TRBD2; j_call: TRBJ2-2; cdr3_aa: CASSVGLAGGGELFF
v_call: TRBV15; d_call: TRBD1; j_call: TRBJ2-1; cdr3_aa: CATSREPGQGIHEQFF
v_call: TRBV15; d_call: NA; j_call: TRBJ1-5; cdr3_aa: CATSRDVSGGNQPQHF
v_call: TRBV5-1; d_call: TRBD2; j_call: TRBJ2-1; cdr3_aa: CASSQGGEGYNEQFF
v_call: TRBV7-8; d_call: TRBD2; j_call: TRBJ2-3; cdr3_aa: CASSFELAGGPNTDTQYF
v_call: TRBV9; d_call: NA; j_call: TRBJ2-7; cdr3_aa: CASSGPQGEQYF
v_call: TRBV6-5; d_call: NA; j_call: TRBJ2-1; cdr3_aa: CASSYYSAGDEQFF
v_call: TRBV19; d_call: NA; j_call: TRBJ1-1; cdr3_aa: CASSIAGGGAFF
v_call: TRBV18; d_call: TRBD1; j_call: TRBJ2-7; cdr3_aa: CASSADRSSYEQYF
v_call: TRBV7-8; d_call: TRBD2; j_call: TRBJ2-1; cdr3_aa: CASSLGLAGSYNEQFF
v_call: TRBV5-6; d_call: NA; j_call: TRBJ2-7; cdr3_aa: CASRTGSYEQYF
v_call: TRBV7-2; d_call: TRBD2; j_call: TRBJ2-1; cdr3_aa: CASSFGGGSRGEQFF
v_call: TRBV5-4; d_call: TRBD1; j_call: TRBJ2-7; cdr3_aa: CASSLAGQGGVHEQYF
v_call: TRBV6-6; d_call: NA; j_call: TRBJ1-1; cdr3_aa: CASSYLGQNTEAFF
v_call: TRBV7-2; d_call: TRBD1; j_call: TRBJ2-2; cdr3_aa: CASSIRDRGRGTGELFF
v_call: TRBV5-6; d_call: NA; j_call: TRBJ2-7; cdr3_aa: CASSLGQLTSYEQYF
v_call: TRBV29-1; d_call: TRBD1; j_call: TRBJ2-1; cdr3_aa: CSVEVGQVVAYEQFF
v_call: TRBV19; d_call: NA; j_call: TRBJ1-1; cdr3_aa: CASSIGALSTEAFF